This T cell receptor beta chain appears in the sequencing data of a study of CD8 T cells in ankylosing spondylitis (dated by TCRdb to about 2017). Regarding the study in general: To find TCR variants linked to disease, the study profiled T cell receptor beta repertoires in ankylosing spondylitis patients and healthy donors. In total, the full study cohort was made up of 108 healthy donors and 25 to 30 ankylosing spondylitis patients. Samples of peripheral blood were taken, and for ankylosing spondylitis patients, synovial fluid was collected as well. The investigation overall reported the following: Some TCR beta motif variants had previously been reported in synovial fluid and blood of reactive arthritis patients, which suggested common disease-initiation mechanisms. A CD8+ phenotype was shown by the disease-linked clones, which were found at relatively low frequencies in peripheral blood. Blood from ankylosing spondylitis patients appeared to be characterized by a TCR beta motif made up of several highly homologous amino acid variants. Significant enrichment of the disease-linked clones was reported in matched synovial fluid samples from ankylosing spondylitis patients.

Points on this clonotype: The antigen this receptor binds is unknown. No much larger clone is present one base from it, and per-base qualities are unavailable.

V and J lose 5 bases and 8 bases, and a span of 16 bases separates them. The CDR3 goes from the cysteine to the phenylalanine over 14 residues. The CDR3 DNA has 42 bases and is translated from base 1. Sequences SGHNT (CDR1) and YENEEA (CDR2) are obtained from the germline V gene. The sequencer listed for this sample is Illumina HiSeq 2500. Quantitative 5'-RACE with molecular barcodes was used to prepare TCR beta libraries. In the original analysis: A new computational method, built on a probabilistic model of VDJ rearrangement, was used to identify disease-linked TCR variants. TCRdb reprocessing: public reads trimmed at Q25 with fastp, clones called with MiXCR, in-frame beta chains kept. Rows are combined by CDR3 protein, so each entry shows the most common genes and DNA. TCRdb assigned the V and J calls; the authors' analysis was not used. The sample table records hundreds of thousands of distinct CDR3 sequences; about 12% of these occur just once. Clones ranked in the top ten supply nearly 7% of the sample.

Recombination joined TRBV11-3 with TRBJ2-1, with the identity of the D gene unclear. The sample was blood, either unsorted or a sorted T cell fraction (not recorded which). The TCR was taken from a male donor with ankylosing spondylitis. The CDR3 has the sequence CASSPSRVVDEQFF. The nucleotide sequence is TGTGCCAGCAGCCCCAGTAGGGTCGTGGATGAGCAGTTCTTC.